This T cell receptor beta chain was obtained from a study of blood T cell repertoires in COVID-19. Germline assignment: CDR1 SGHDN and CDR2 FVKESK. The length of the CDR3 is 15 residues. The V end was cut by 2 bases, the J end by 6 bases, with 14 bases between. Data came from immunoSEQ multiplex PCR; TCRdb stores just in-frame clones and leaves some out. The data hold tens of thousands of clones, with 65% to 90% observed a single time. The material sequenced was peripheral blood. This chain joins TRBV14 and TRBJ2-4, with a weak D call TRBD2 (6 bases). The origin of this receptor is a human donor in a cohort sampled during active COVID-19. DNA of the CDR3: TGTGCCAGCAGCCAATTCGGAGGGATGGGAAACATTCAGTACTTC. Protein sequence: CASSQFGGMGNIQYF. The variable domain in full, with the rest retrieved from reference TRBV14 and TRBJ2-4, is EAGVTQFPSHSVIEKGQTVTLRCDPISGHDNLYWYRRVMGKEIKFLLHFVKESKQDESGMPNNRFLAERTGGTYSTLKVQPAELEDSGVYFCASSQFGGMGNIQYFGAGTRLSVL.